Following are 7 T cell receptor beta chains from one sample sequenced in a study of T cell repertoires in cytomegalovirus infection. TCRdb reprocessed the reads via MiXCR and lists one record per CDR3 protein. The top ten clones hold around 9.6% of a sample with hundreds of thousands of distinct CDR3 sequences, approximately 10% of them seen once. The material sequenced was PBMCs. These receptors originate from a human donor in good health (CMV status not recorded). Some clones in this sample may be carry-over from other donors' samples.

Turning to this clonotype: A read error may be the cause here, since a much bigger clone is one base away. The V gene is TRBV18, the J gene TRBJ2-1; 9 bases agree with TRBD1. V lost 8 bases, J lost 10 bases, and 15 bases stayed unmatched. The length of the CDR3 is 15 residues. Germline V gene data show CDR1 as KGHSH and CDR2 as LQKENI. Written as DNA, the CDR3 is TGTGCCAGCACCCCAGGGACAGGGCAGGCGGGCGAGCAGTTCTTC. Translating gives CASTPGTGQAGEQFF.

The CDR3: CAISPGGQETQYF. The CDR3 DNA is TGTGCCATCAGCCCGGGCGGCCAAGAGACCCAGTACTTC. The rearrangement joins TRBV10-3 to TRBJ2-5; no definite D call. The CDR3 is 13 residues long. V was trimmed by 6 bases and J by 1 base, leaving 9 bases between them. Germline CDR1 ENHRY, CDR2 SYGVKD.

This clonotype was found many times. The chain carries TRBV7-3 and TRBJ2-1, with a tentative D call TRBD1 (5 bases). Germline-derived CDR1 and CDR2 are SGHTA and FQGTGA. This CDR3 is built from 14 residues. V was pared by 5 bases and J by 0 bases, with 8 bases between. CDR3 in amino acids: CASSQDTSYNEQFF. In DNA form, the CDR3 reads TGTGCCAGCAGCCAGGACACCTCCTACAATGAGCAGTTCTTC.

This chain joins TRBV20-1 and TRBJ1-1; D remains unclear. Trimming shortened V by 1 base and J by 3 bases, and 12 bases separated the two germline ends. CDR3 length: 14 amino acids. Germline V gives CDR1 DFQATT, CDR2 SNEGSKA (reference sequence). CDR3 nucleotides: TGCAGTGCTAGAGTTTCGGGTGGCTACACTGAAGCTTTCTTT. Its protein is CSARVSGGYTEAFF.

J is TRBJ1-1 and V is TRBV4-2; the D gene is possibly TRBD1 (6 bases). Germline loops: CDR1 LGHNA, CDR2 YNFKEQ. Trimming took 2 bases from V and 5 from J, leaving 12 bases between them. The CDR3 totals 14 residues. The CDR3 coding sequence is TGTGCCAGCAGCCAACCTTCAGGGGAAACTGAAGCTTTCTTT. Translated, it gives CASSQPSGETEAFF.

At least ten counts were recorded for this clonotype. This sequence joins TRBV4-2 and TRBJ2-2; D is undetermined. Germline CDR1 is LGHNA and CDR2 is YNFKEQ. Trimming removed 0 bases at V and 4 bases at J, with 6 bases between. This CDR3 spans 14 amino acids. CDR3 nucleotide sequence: TGTGCCAGCAGCCAAGATGATCGCACCGGGGAGCTGTTTTTT. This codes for CASSQDDRTGELFF.

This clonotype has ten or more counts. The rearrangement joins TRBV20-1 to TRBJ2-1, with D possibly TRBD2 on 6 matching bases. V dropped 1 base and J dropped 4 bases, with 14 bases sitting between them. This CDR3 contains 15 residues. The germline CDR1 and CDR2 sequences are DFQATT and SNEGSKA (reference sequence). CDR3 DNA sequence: TGCAGTGCTAGAGCCCGAGCGGGCTCATACAATGAGCAGTTCTTC. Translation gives CSARARAGSYNEQFF.